Reported below is one TCR beta chain. CDR1 is MNHEY, CDR2 SVGAGI, per germline. Trimming removed 2 bases from V and 0 bases from J, with 10 bases in between. The CDR3 length is 16 residues. The data derive from a study of blood T cell repertoires in COVID-19. Assay: immunoSEQ multiplex PCR; the TCRdb copy retains only in-frame clones and omits some. The sample records about 140,000 clones, around 90% being singletons. The V call is TRBV6-5, the J call TRBJ2-2; D unclear. This TCR came from a woman aged 55-69 years with acute or convalescent COVID-19. The sequencing input was peripheral blood. The CDR3 nucleotides are TGTGCCAGCAGTTACCGAGGTCGGGCGAACACCGGGGAGCTGTTTTTT. Its protein product is CASSYRGRANTGELFF.